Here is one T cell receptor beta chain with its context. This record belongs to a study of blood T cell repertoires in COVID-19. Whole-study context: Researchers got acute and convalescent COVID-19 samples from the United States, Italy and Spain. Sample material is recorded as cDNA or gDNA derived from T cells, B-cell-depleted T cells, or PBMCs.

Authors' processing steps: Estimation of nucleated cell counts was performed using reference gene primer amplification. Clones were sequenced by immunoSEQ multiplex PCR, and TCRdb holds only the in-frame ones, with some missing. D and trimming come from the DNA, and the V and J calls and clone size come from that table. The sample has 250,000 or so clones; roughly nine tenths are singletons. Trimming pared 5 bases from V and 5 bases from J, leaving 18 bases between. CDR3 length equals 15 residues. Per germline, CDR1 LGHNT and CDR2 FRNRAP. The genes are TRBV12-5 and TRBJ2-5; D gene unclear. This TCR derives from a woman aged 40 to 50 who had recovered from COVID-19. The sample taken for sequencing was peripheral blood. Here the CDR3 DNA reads TGTGCTAGTGGTAGCCCCCGGGTCCAAGGCGAGACCCAGTACTTC. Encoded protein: CASGSPRVQGETQYF.